This T cell receptor (beta chain) was profiled in a study of blood T cell repertoires in COVID-19. Study overall: Researchers got acute and convalescent COVID-19 samples from the United States, Italy and Spain. PBMCs, B-cell-depleted T cells, or T cells were the source of the cDNA or gDNA that made up the material.

As processed by the authors: From reference gene primer amplification, estimates of nucleated cell counts were derived. Here immunoSEQ multiplex PCR was the method, and the copy in TCRdb shows in-frame clones only, minus some. D and trimming were read from the DNA, whereas the V and J calls and clone size are those reported in that table. This sample has about 140,000 clones, with around 80% found just once. This clone was seen a handful of times. Germline CDR1 is SGDLS and CDR2 is YYNGEE. The CDR3 runs to 15 residues. J gave up 2 bases and V 0 bases, and 1 base lay outside the gene matches. The chain recombines TRBV9 with TRBJ2-1; 8 positions match TRBD1. Sequenced material: peripheral blood. The clonotype comes from a man between 60 and 75 years old with acute or convalescent COVID-19. CDR3 in amino acids: CASSVGQGPYNEQFF. The CDR3 DNA is TGTGCCAGCAGCGTAGGACAGGGGCCCTACAATGAGCAGTTCTTC.